Below, 30 T cell receptor beta chains from the same sample are listed, as sequenced in a study of radiotherapy plus CTLA-4 blockade in lung cancer. Sequencing was performed with immunoSEQ multiplex PCR; in TCRdb, only in-frame clones are kept and a portion is missing. The table shows 95,000 to 150,000 clones, with 75% to 90% occurring only once. Source: peripheral blood, taken from a patient treated with radiotherapy plus ipilimumab. These receptors were collected from a human donor with non-small cell lung cancer that progressed on radiotherapy plus ipilimumab.

The chain carries TRBV29-1 and TRBJ2-7; 7 positions match TRBD2. This CDR3 is 13 amino acids long. The germline CDR1 and CDR2 sequences are SQVTM and ANQGSEA. The J segment lost 6 bases and the V segment lost 4 bases, leaving 9 bases of the junction unmatched. DNA for the CDR3: TGCAGCGTTGGGGCTAGCGGTATGGGCGAGCAGTACTTC. Residues: CSVGASGMGEQYF.

The rearrangement joins TRBV19 to TRBJ1-5, with D unclear. V lost 9 bases and J 1 base, leaving 19 bases between the germline ends. The length of the CDR3 is 16 residues. From germline, CDR1 is LNHDA and CDR2 SQIVND (reference sequence). CDR3 amino acids: CARPNPGRVSNQPQHF. The CDR3 nucleotides are TGTGCCAGGCCGAATCCGGGAAGAGTGAGCAATCAGCCCCAGCATTTT.

The rearrangement links TRBV6-1 to TRBJ2-1, with D unresolved. The V gene's germline CDR1 is MNHNS and CDR2 SASEGT. The CDR3 totals 15 residues. The ends were cut back, 8 bases at V and 0 bases at J, with 14 bases in the middle. The CDR3 coding sequence is TGTGCCAGCCGGAGCCGACAAAGCTCCTACAATGAGCAGTTCTTC. The encoded protein is CASRSRQSSYNEQFF.

This rearrangement joins TRBV14 to TRBJ2-3; D is unresolved. V was trimmed by 1 base and J by 1 base, leaving 12 bases between them. From germline, CDR1 is SGHDN and CDR2 FVKESK. This CDR3 spans 16 amino acids. As DNA, the CDR3 is TGTGCCAGCAGCCAAGGCGGTGGGGTAGGCACAGATACGCAGTATTTT. Protein product: CASSQGGGVGTDTQYF.

V gene TRBV5-3 combines with J gene TRBJ1-5; D not resolved. TRBV5-3 is an ORF for which the function is uncertain. The CDR3 covers 14 residues. V dropped 1 base and J dropped 3 bases, with 8 bases sitting between them. CDR3 sequence reads: CARSLIWDNQPQHF. The CDR3 region has the DNA TGTGCCAGAAGCTTGATCTGGGACAATCAGCCCCAGCATTTT.

This clone appeared once. The rearrangement links TRBV28 to TRBJ2-7; 8 bases match TRBD2. This CDR3 contains 14 residues. Trimming cost V 4 bases and J 3 bases; bases outside gene matches: 5. CDR1 MDHEN and CDR2 SYDVKM come from the germline V gene. The CDR3 sequence: CASSYGRDNYEQYF. The CDR3 DNA sequence: TGTGCCAGCAGTTACGGGAGGGATAACTACGAGCAGTACTTC.

CDR3 protein: CASSQGAGGVYNEQFF. CDR3 DNA sequence: TGTGCCAGCAGCCAAGGCGCGGGGGGGGTCTACAATGAGCAGTTCTTC. V is TRBV14 and J is TRBJ2-1; 9 positions match TRBD2. Germline V CDR1 and CDR2: SGHDN, FVKESK. CDR3 length equals 16 residues. V trimming: 1 base; J trimming: 3 bases; junction bases outside the gene matches: 4.

The rearrangement uses TRBV6-1 and TRBJ2-5; a possible D gene is TRBD2 (5 bases). The germline V gene has CDR1 MNHNS and CDR2 SASEGT. Trimming took off 7 bases at V and 4 bases at J, with 16 bases between the two ends. CDR3 length: 14 residues. CDR3 in amino acids: CASKRALAAETQYF. In DNA form, the CDR3 reads TGTGCCAGCAAAAGGGCCCTAGCAGCAGAGACCCAGTACTTC.

The rearrangement joins TRBV18 to TRBJ1-2; D perhaps matches TRBD1 (5 bases). There are 17 residues in the CDR3. Trimming shortened V by 5 bases and J by 0 bases, and 19 bases separated the two germline ends. From germline, CDR1 is KGHSH and CDR2 LQKENI. In DNA form, the CDR3 reads TGTGCCAGCTCAAGAAGGGGTGGAAGAGATGCTAACTATGGCTACACCTTC. Encoded protein: CASSRRGGRDANYGYTF. Full variable domain (outside the CDR3, taken from reference TRBV18 and TRBJ1-2): NAGVMQNPRHLVRRRGQEARLRCSPMKGHSHVYWYRQLPEEGLKFMVYLQKENIIDESGMPKERFSAEFPKEGPSILRIQQVVRGDSAAYFCASSRRGGRDANYGYTFGSGTRLTVV.

V usage is TRBV2 and J usage is TRBJ1-1; no firm D call. This CDR3 region has 14 residues. Germline V gives CDR1 SNHLY, CDR2 FYNNEI. V was trimmed by 3 bases and J by 2 bases, leaving 10 bases between them. DNA for the CDR3: TGTGCCAGCAGTGAGCCGCCGGGTAACACTGAAGCTTTCTTT. Translation: CASSEPPGNTEAFF.

This clone was seen only once. CDR3 loop: CATRGGGAGQFF. In DNA form, the CDR3 reads TGTGCCACCAGGGGCGGGGGCGCTGGGCAGTTCTTC. The genes are TRBV6-6 and TRBJ2-1; D is perhaps TRBD2 (7 bases). Germline values: CDR1 MNHNY, CDR2 SVGAGI (reference sequence). The CDR3 contains 12 residues. With 10 bases removed from V and 12 bases from J, the gap between germline ends came to 19 bases.

CDR3 DNA sequence: TGTGCCAGCATCAATAACGGGGGCGGGGAAGCTTTCTTT. The encoded protein is CASINNGGGEAFF. The chain links TRBV7-8 to TRBJ1-1, with a tentative D call TRBD1 (6 bases). The length of the CDR3 is 13 residues. Trimming left V 7 bases short and J 8 bases short, with 17 bases between. Germline-derived CDR1 and CDR2 are SGHVS and FQNEAQ.

The rearrangement joins TRBV2 to TRBJ1-2; tentative D call: TRBD1 (6 bases). The CDR3 spans 14 residues. Germline CDR1 and CDR2: SNHLY and FYNNEI. The V end lost 1 base, the J end lost 1 base, and 7 bases lay between the germline ends. The CDR3 nucleotides read TGTGCCAGCAGTGAAGACAGGGTTAACTATGGCTACACCTTC. Translating gives CASSEDRVNYGYTF. The full variable domain, its missing parts supplied by reference TRBV2 and TRBJ1-2, is EPEVTQTPSHQVTQMGQEVILRCVPISNHLYFYWYRQILGQKVEFLVSFYNNEISEKSEIFDDQFSVERPDGSNFTLKIRSTKLEDSAMYFCASSEDRVNYGYTFGSGTRLTVV.

The chain combines TRBV19 with TRBJ1-2, with D hard to call. The CDR3 extends over 16 amino acids. Germline CDR1 and CDR2: LNHDA and SQIVND (reference sequence). Trimming took off 1 base at V and 0 bases at J, with 12 bases between the two ends. CDR3 nucleotide sequence: TGTGCCAGTAGTATAGTCGGAGGGAGTCCTAACTATGGCTACACCTTC. Translated, it gives CASSIVGGSPNYGYTF.

The rearrangement joins TRBV27 to TRBJ2-2; D is uncertain. Trimming stripped 6 bases from V and 7 bases from J, with 15 bases between. Per the germline V gene, CDR1 is MNHEY and CDR2 is SMNVEV (reference sequence). The length of the CDR3 is 14 residues. The CDR3 sequence is CASSPQRASGELFF. The CDR3 DNA reads as TGTGCCAGCAGCCCGCAACGGGCTAGCGGGGAGCTGTTTTTT.

The rearrangement links TRBV11-2 to TRBJ1-4; D may be TRBD1 (5 bases). Deletions cut 4 bases from V and 7 bases from J, with 16 bases between. The germline gives CDR1 SGHAT, CDR2 FQNNGV. The CDR3 is 15 residues long. The CDR3 spells CASSSGRSGGEKLFF. The CDR3 nucleotides read TGTGCCAGCAGCTCAGGGCGGTCAGGCGGTGAAAAACTGTTTTTT. Variable domain in full (rest from reference TRBV11-2 and TRBJ1-4): EAGVAQSPRYKIIEKRQSVAFWCNPISGHATLYWYQQILGQGPKLLIQFQNNGVVDDSQLPKDRFSAERLKGVDSTLKIQPAKLEDSAVYLCASSSGRSGGEKLFFGSGTQLSVL.

The rearrangement joins TRBV7-9 to TRBJ2-1; tentative D call: TRBD2 (6 bases). Germline CDR1 reads SEHNR; CDR2 reads FQNEAQ (reference sequence). V was shortened by 4 bases and J by 4 bases, with 11 bases between the two germline ends. CDR3 length: 14 residues. The chain's CDR3 is CASSSLGGYNEQFF. Here the CDR3 DNA reads TGTGCCAGCAGCTCACTGGGGGGATACAATGAGCAGTTCTTC.

The chain carries TRBV5-1 and TRBJ1-5; TRBD1 matches 9 bases. Per germline, CDR1 SGHRS and CDR2 YFSETQ. The CDR3 length is 15 residues. J gave up 4 bases and V 3 bases, and 5 bases lay outside the gene matches. The CDR3 DNA follows: TGCGCCAGCAGCTCTACCGGGACAGGGAATCAGCCCCAGCATTTT. Translated, it gives CASSSTGTGNQPQHF.

In regard to this clone: Additional DNA sequences in this sample encode the identical CDR3. The genes are TRBV7-3 and TRBJ2-1, with 10 nucleotides matching TRBD2. Germline values: CDR1 SGHTA, CDR2 FQGTGA. With V trimmed by 1 base and J by 8 bases, 8 bases remained unmatched. This CDR3 comprises 16 residues. The CDR3 is CASSLRGAGGGHEQFF. The CDR3 nucleotides are TGTGCCAGCAGCTTAAGGGGAGCGGGAGGGGGTCATGAGCAGTTCTTC.

This chain joins TRBV27 and TRBJ2-7, with D perhaps matching TRBD1 or TRBD2 (5 bases each). V lost 2 bases, J lost 6 bases, and 8 bases lay in between. CDR1 MNHEY and CDR2 SMNVEV come from the germline V gene (reference sequence). The CDR3 spans 12 residues. In nucleotides, the CDR3 is TGTGCCAGCAGTTTACGGGGCGGCGAGCAGTACTTC. Translation gives CASSLRGGEQYF.

This chain joins TRBV19 and TRBJ2-3; D is ambiguous. This CDR3 is 14 amino acids long. Germline V gene data show CDR1 as LNHDA and CDR2 as SQIVND (reference sequence). Trimming took 3 bases from V and 2 from J, leaving 9 bases between them. CDR3 nucleotide sequence: TGTGCCAGTAGTATGGCGGCAATCACAGATACGCAGTATTTT. Amino acids: CASSMAAITDTQYF.

This sequence joins TRBV21-1 and TRBJ2-7; the D call of TRBD1 is as the table states it, not checked on the DNA. TRBV21-1 is a pseudogene. The CDR3 has 15 residues. The DNA for the CDR3 is TGTGCCAGCAGCAAAACGGCGGACAGGGGCTACGAGCAGTACTTC. Protein: CASSKTADRGYEQYF.

The gene calls are TRBV30 and TRBJ2-1; 7 bases are a match to TRBD1. The CDR3 covers 15 residues. Losses at the gene ends were 7 bases for V and 4 bases for J; bases not matched to a gene: 13. Germline CDR1 and CDR2: GTSNPN and SVGIG (reference sequence). In DNA, the CDR3 is TGTGCCTTGGTCCCCCCGGGACAGCCTTACAATGAGCAGTTCTTC. This sequence encodes CALVPPGQPYNEQFF.

The chain links TRBV6-1 to TRBJ1-2, with a weak D call TRBD1 (5 bases). CDR1 is MNHNS and CDR2 is SASEGT in the germline V gene. The CDR3 is 15 residues long. V dropped 5 bases and J dropped 4 bases, with 17 bases sitting between them. CDR3 sequence reads: CASSTRDGGFYGYTF. In DNA form, the CDR3 reads TGTGCCAGCAGTACCCGGGACGGAGGATTCTATGGCTACACCTTC.

This clone appeared a single time. The genes are TRBV6-1 and TRBJ1-3, with a weak D call TRBD1 (5 bases). This CDR3 contains 15 residues. Trimming cost V 10 bases and J 4 bases, with 20 bases left between them. Germline assignment: CDR1 MNHNS and CDR2 SASEGT. Here the CDR3 reads CATNKGRGAGNTIYF. The CDR3 DNA is TGTGCCACCAACAAGGGACGAGGTGCAGGAAACACCATATATTTT.

The chain carries TRBV5-6 and TRBJ2-1; D not resolved. This CDR3 has 13 residues. V lost 3 bases and J 6 bases, leaving 10 bases between the germline ends. Germline assignment: CDR1 SGHDT and CDR2 YYEEEE. CDR3: CASSSPLSNEQFF. DNA of the CDR3: TGTGCCAGCAGCTCTCCCCTTAGCAATGAGCAGTTCTTC.

The CDR3 reads CASSGQGGSTDTQYF. The CDR3 DNA sequence: TGTGCCAGCAGTGGACAGGGGGGCAGCACAGATACGCAGTATTTT. V gene TRBV6-1 combines with J gene TRBJ2-3; 9 bases align to TRBD1. The CDR3 is 15 residues long. From germline, CDR1 is MNHNS and CDR2 SASEGT. The junction had 2 bases not matched to a gene; V was cut back by 4 bases and J by 0 bases.

The DNA for the CDR3 is TGTGCCAGCAGCCACCGGGGGGACAGGGGGGCTTTCTTT. Translation: CASSHRGDRGAFF. This rearrangement joins TRBV6-1 to TRBJ1-1; 11 nucleotides line up with TRBD1. The CDR3 is 13 residues long. Germline CDR1 reads MNHNS; CDR2 reads SASEGT. After removal of 6 bases from V and 11 bases from J, the junction contained 8 bases not matched to a gene.

A single count supports this clone. CDR3 DNA: TGTGCCAGCAGCCCAACCGGGACAGGGGTGGATACGCAGTATTTT. Protein product: CASSPTGTGVDTQYF. V is TRBV7-8 and J is TRBJ2-3; 10 nucleotides agree with TRBD1. V lost 5 bases to trimming and J lost 6 bases; unmatched junction nucleotides: 8. The CDR3 contains 15 residues. CDR1 and CDR2 from the germline V gene are SGHVS and FQNEAQ.

This clone occurred once. The rearrangement links TRBV30 to TRBJ1-1, with D perhaps matching TRBD1 (5 bases). V was clipped by 7 bases and J by 4 bases, with 13 bases between them. The CDR3 loop spans 12 amino acids. The germline V gene encodes CDR1 GTSNPN and CDR2 SVGIG (reference sequence). The CDR3 spells CASLNRGTEAFF. DNA for the CDR3: TGTGCCTCCCTAAATAGGGGCACTGAAGCTTTCTTT.